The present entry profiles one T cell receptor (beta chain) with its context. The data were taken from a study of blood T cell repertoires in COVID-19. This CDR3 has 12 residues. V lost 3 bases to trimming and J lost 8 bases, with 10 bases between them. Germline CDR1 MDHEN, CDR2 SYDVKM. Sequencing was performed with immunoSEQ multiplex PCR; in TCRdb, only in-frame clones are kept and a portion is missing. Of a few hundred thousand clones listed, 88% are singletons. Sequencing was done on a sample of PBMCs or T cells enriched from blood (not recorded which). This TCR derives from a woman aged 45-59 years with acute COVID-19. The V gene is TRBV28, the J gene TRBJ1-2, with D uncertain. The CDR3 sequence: CASSLPPGGYTF. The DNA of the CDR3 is TGTGCCAGCAGTTTGCCACCGGGGGGCTACACCTTC.